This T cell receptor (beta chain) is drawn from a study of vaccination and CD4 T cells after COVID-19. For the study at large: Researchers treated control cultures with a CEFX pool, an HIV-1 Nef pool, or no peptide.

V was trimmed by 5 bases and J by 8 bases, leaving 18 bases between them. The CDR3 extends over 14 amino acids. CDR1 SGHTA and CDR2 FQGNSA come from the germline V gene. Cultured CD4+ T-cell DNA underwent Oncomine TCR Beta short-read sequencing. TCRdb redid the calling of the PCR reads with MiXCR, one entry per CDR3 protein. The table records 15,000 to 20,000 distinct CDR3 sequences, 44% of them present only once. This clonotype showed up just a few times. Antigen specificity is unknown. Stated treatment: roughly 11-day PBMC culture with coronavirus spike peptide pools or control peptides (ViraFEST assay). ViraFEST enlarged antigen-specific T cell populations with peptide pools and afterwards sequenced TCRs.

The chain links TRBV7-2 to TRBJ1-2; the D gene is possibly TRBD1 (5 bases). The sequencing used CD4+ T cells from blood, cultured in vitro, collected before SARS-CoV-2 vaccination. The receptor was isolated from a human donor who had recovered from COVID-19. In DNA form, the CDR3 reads TGTGCCAGCAGCCGTCCCCCGGGGGGTGACGGCTACACCTTC. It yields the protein CASSRPPGGDGYTF.